These T cell receptor beta chains were read from a single sample in a study of shared clonotypes between healthy human individuals. Clones were sequenced by immunoSEQ multiplex PCR, and TCRdb holds only the in-frame ones, with some missing. The data contain 550,000 to 750,000 clones, around 95% of them singletons. The sample taken for sequencing was naive CD8+ T cells sorted from blood. The receptors were sampled from a woman aged 25 to 39 in good health. The CDR3 runs from the conserved cysteine through the conserved F or W. D genes are given only for firm matches. Clone size, where shown, is once, few, many, or a class for clones that have expanded.

clone_size: .
d_call: .
j_call: TRBJ2-1
v_call: TRBV6-5
cdr3_aa: CASSSLLHNEQFF
cdr3_nt: TGTGCCAGCAGTTCCCTTCTCCACAATGAGCAGTTCTTC

clone_size: .
d_call: .
j_call: TRBJ1-6
v_call: TRBV5-8
cdr3_aa: CASGEVHNSPLHF
cdr3_nt: TGTGCCAGTGGGGAGGTGCATAATTCACCCCTCCACTTT

clone_size: .
d_call: TRBD2
j_call: TRBJ2-1
v_call: TRBV9
cdr3_aa: CASSVATSGYNEQFF
cdr3_nt: TGTGCCAGCAGCGTAGCTACTAGCGGTTACAATGAGCAGTTCTTC

clone_size: .
d_call: .
j_call: TRBJ2-7
v_call: TRBV7-9
cdr3_aa: CASSTPGTPLQQYF
cdr3_nt: TGTGCCAGCAGCACCCCCGGGACACCCTTGCAGCAGTACTTC

clone_size: .
d_call: .
j_call: TRBJ2-7
v_call: TRBV27
cdr3_aa: CASSLLLGDEQYF
cdr3_nt: TGTGCCAGCAGTTTACTTCTCGGGGACGAGCAGTACTTC

clone_size: .
d_call: TRBD2
j_call: TRBJ2-7
v_call: TRBV7-7
cdr3_aa: CASSRETGTKEQYF
cdr3_nt: TGTGCCAGCAGCCGTGAAACCGGGACTAAAGAGCAGTACTTC

clone_size: .
d_call: TRBD1
j_call: TRBJ1-5
v_call: TRBV2
cdr3_aa: CASSGTGKQPQHF
cdr3_nt: TGTGCCAGCAGCGGGACAGGGAAACAGCCCCAGCATTTT

clone_size: .
d_call: .
j_call: TRBJ1-1
v_call: TRBV29-1
cdr3_aa: CSVVGGTVTEAFF
cdr3_nt: TGCAGCGTTGTTGGGGGCACGGTCACTGAAGCTTTCTTT

clone_size: .
d_call: TRBD2
j_call: TRBJ2-7
v_call: TRBV2
cdr3_aa: CATGLAGGRRAYEQYF
cdr3_nt: TGTGCCACGGGACTAGCGGGAGGGCGAAGGGCCTACGAGCAGTACTTC

clone_size: .
d_call: .
j_call: TRBJ2-1
v_call: TRBV6-4
cdr3_aa: CASSGVMGGHEQFF
cdr3_nt: TGTGCCAGCAGTGGCGTTATGGGCGGCCATGAGCAGTTCTTC

clone_size: .
d_call: TRBD2
j_call: TRBJ2-3
v_call: TRBV28
cdr3_aa: CASSGLGLAGTDTQYF
cdr3_nt: TGTGCCAGCAGTGGCCTGGGACTAGCGGGCACAGATACGCAGTATTTT

clone_size: .
d_call: .
j_call: TRBJ1-2
v_call: TRBV9
cdr3_aa: CASSVVGPTSRPGWSYGYTF
cdr3_nt: TGTGCCAGCAGCGTAGTCGGACCGACTTCAAGACCGGGGTGGAGCTATGGCTACACCTTC

clone_size: .
d_call: .
j_call: TRBJ2-7
v_call: TRBV27
cdr3_aa: CASTTGSHEQYF
cdr3_nt: TGTGCCAGCACGACTGGGTCCCACGAGCAGTACTTC

clone_size: .
d_call: TRBD1
j_call: TRBJ2-1
v_call: TRBV2
cdr3_aa: CASGDGTALVGEQFF
cdr3_nt: TGTGCCAGCGGGGACGGGACAGCCCTCGTTGGTGAGCAGTTCTTC

clone_size: once
d_call: TRBD1
j_call: TRBJ1-4
v_call: TRBV7-8
cdr3_aa: CASSWGQGEVGGEKLFF
cdr3_nt: TGTGCCAGCAGCTGGGGACAGGGAGAGGTCGGCGGTGAAAAACTGTTTTTT

clone_size: .
d_call: .
j_call: TRBJ1-3
v_call: TRBV18
cdr3_aa: CASSLPPGSKSGNTIYF
cdr3_nt: TGTGCCAGCTCACTGCCCCCGGGGTCGAAGTCTGGAAACACCATATATTTT

clone_size: .
d_call: .
j_call: TRBJ1-1
v_call: TRBV9
cdr3_aa: CASGLADTEAFF
cdr3_nt: TGTGCCAGCGGCCTCGCTGACACTGAAGCTTTCTTT

clone_size: .
d_call: .
j_call: TRBJ2-7
v_call: TRBV4-1
cdr3_aa: CASSQETTSQVYEQYF
cdr3_nt: TGCGCCAGCAGCCAAGAGACCACTAGCCAGGTCTACGAGCAGTACTTC

clone_size: .
d_call: TRBD2
j_call: TRBJ2-7
v_call: TRBV27
cdr3_aa: CASSFSAGEGFYEQYF
cdr3_nt: TGTGCCAGCAGTTTTTCCGCGGGAGAGGGTTTTTACGAGCAGTACTTC

clone_size: .
d_call: .
j_call: TRBJ2-7
v_call: TRBV9
cdr3_aa: CASSVGRASEQYF
cdr3_nt: TGTGCCAGCAGCGTAGGACGGGCGAGCGAGCAGTACTTC

clone_size: .
d_call: TRBD2
j_call: TRBJ2-7
v_call: TRBV5-4
cdr3_aa: CATRLAGAEEQYF
cdr3_nt: TGTGCCACTCGACTAGCGGGAGCAGAAGAGCAGTACTTC

clone_size: once
d_call: .
j_call: TRBJ2-7
v_call: TRBV5-6
cdr3_aa: CASSLVSSYEQYF
cdr3_nt: TGTGCCAGCAGCTTGGTGAGCTCCTACGAGCAGTACTTC

clone_size: .
d_call: .
j_call: TRBJ1-1
v_call: TRBV27
cdr3_aa: CASSFAQAGTEAFF
cdr3_nt: TGTGCCAGCAGTTTTGCCCAAGCCGGCACTGAAGCTTTCTTT

clone_size: .
d_call: .
j_call: TRBJ2-2
v_call: TRBV28
cdr3_aa: CASSGASGELFF
cdr3_nt: TGTGCCAGCAGCGGGGCGTCCGGGGAGCTGTTTTTT

clone_size: .
d_call: .
j_call: TRBJ2-5
v_call: TRBV27
cdr3_aa: CASTLSRGETQYF
cdr3_nt: TGTGCCAGCACCCTATCGAGGGGAGAGACCCAGTACTTC

clone_size: few
d_call: .
j_call: TRBJ2-1
v_call: TRBV29-1
cdr3_aa: CSVADSFYNEQFF
cdr3_nt: TGCAGCGTCGCCGACAGCTTTTACAATGAGCAGTTCTTC

clone_size: .
d_call: .
j_call: TRBJ2-5
v_call: TRBV27
cdr3_aa: CASSPQANRETQYF
cdr3_nt: TGTGCCAGCAGTCCTCAGGCGAACCGGGAGACCCAGTACTTC

clone_size: .
d_call: TRBD1
j_call: TRBJ1-2
v_call: TRBV7-9
cdr3_aa: CASSLLPGQGTANYGYTF
cdr3_nt: TGTGCCAGCAGCTTACTTCCGGGACAGGGGACCGCTAACTATGGCTACACCTTC

clone_size: .
d_call: TRBD1
j_call: TRBJ1-1
v_call: TRBV10-2
cdr3_aa: CASSSRTGMNTEAFF
cdr3_nt: TGCGCCAGCAGTTCCCGGACAGGGATGAACACTGAAGCTTTCTTT

clone_size: .
d_call: .
j_call: TRBJ2-5
v_call: TRBV4-2
cdr3_aa: CASSQGLETQYF
cdr3_nt: TGTGCCAGCAGCCAAGGTTTAGAGACCCAGTACTTC

clone_size: .
d_call: TRBD1
j_call: TRBJ2-4
v_call: TRBV19
cdr3_aa: CATLPRDSNIQYF
cdr3_nt: TGTGCCACCCTACCCCGGGACAGTAACATTCAGTACTTC

clone_size: .
d_call: .
j_call: TRBJ2-5
v_call: TRBV27
cdr3_aa: CASRPGTIQETQYF
cdr3_nt: TGTGCCAGCAGACCCGGGACAATACAAGAGACCCAGTACTTC

clone_size: .
d_call: TRBD1
j_call: TRBJ1-1
v_call: TRBV7-9
cdr3_aa: CASSLVQGDTEAFF
cdr3_nt: TGTGCCAGCAGCTTAGTACAGGGGGACACTGAAGCTTTCTTT

clone_size: once
d_call: TRBD2
j_call: TRBJ2-3
v_call: TRBV6-6
cdr3_aa: CASNPLADGTDTQYF
cdr3_nt: TGTGCCAGCAACCCACTAGCGGACGGCACAGATACGCAGTATTTT

clone_size: .
d_call: .
j_call: TRBJ1-1
v_call: TRBV4-2
cdr3_aa: CASSQDLNRVYTEAFF
cdr3_nt: TGTGCCAGCAGCCAAGATCTTAACCGGGTCTATACTGAAGCTTTCTTT

clone_size: .
d_call: TRBD1
j_call: TRBJ2-7
v_call: TRBV27
cdr3_aa: CASLPRDRPLHEQYF
cdr3_nt: TGTGCCAGCCTCCCCCGGGACAGGCCCCTTCACGAGCAGTACTTC

clone_size: .
d_call: .
j_call: TRBJ1-2
v_call: TRBV27
cdr3_aa: CASSLSAAGEGYGYTF
cdr3_nt: TGTGCCAGCAGTTTATCGGCGGCAGGGGAAGGCTATGGCTACACCTTC

clone_size: .
d_call: .
j_call: TRBJ2-1
v_call: TRBV11-1
cdr3_aa: CASSLGTGLYNEQFF
cdr3_nt: TGTGCCAGCAGCTTAGGTACGGGGCTATACAATGAGCAGTTCTTC

clone_size: .
d_call: .
j_call: TRBJ2-1
v_call: TRBV6-5
cdr3_aa: CASSPTDNEQFF
cdr3_nt: TGTGCCAGCAGTCCGACGGATAATGAGCAGTTCTTC

clone_size: .
d_call: TRBD1
j_call: TRBJ1-3
v_call: TRBV2
cdr3_aa: CASNLPPPGGPSSGNTIYF
cdr3_nt: TGTGCCAGCAACCTTCCCCCCCCAGGGGGCCCGAGCTCTGGAAACACCATATATTTT

clone_size: .
d_call: TRBD2
j_call: TRBJ2-7
v_call: TRBV27
cdr3_aa: CASSPGTSGAYEQYF
cdr3_nt: TGTGCCAGCAGTCCCGGGACTAGCGGTGCCTACGAGCAGTACTTC

clone_size: .
d_call: .
j_call: TRBJ1-1
v_call: TRBV7-9
cdr3_aa: CASSPRELEAFF
cdr3_nt: TGTGCCAGCAGCCCCCGGGAACTTGAAGCTTTCTTT

clone_size: .
d_call: .
j_call: TRBJ2-1
v_call: TRBV5-6
cdr3_aa: CASSLGEPYNEQFF
cdr3_nt: TGTGCCAGCAGCTTAGGGGAACCGTACAATGAGCAGTTCTTC

clone_size: once
d_call: TRBD1
j_call: TRBJ2-7
v_call: TRBV27
cdr3_aa: CASSTNRGYEQYF
cdr3_nt: TGTGCCAGCAGTACCAACAGGGGCTACGAGCAGTACTTC

clone_size: .
d_call: TRBD1
j_call: TRBJ2-7
v_call: TRBV27
cdr3_aa: CASSWSGTGTYEQYF
cdr3_nt: TGTGCCAGCAGTTGGTCCGGGACAGGTACCTACGAGCAGTACTTC

clone_size: .
d_call: .
j_call: TRBJ2-7
v_call: TRBV2
cdr3_aa: CASRRRTRYEQYF
cdr3_nt: TGTGCCAGCAGGCGCCGGACCAGATACGAGCAGTACTTC

clone_size: .
d_call: TRBD2
j_call: TRBJ2-1
v_call: TRBV2
cdr3_aa: CASSEPGDGRSNEQFF
cdr3_nt: TGTGCCAGCAGTGAACCTGGTGACGGGAGGTCAAATGAGCAGTTCTTC

clone_size: once
d_call: .
j_call: TRBJ2-5
v_call: TRBV5-1
cdr3_aa: CASSSDHTSLQETQYF
cdr3_nt: TGCGCCAGCAGCTCCGACCACACTAGCCTACAAGAGACCCAGTACTTC

clone_size: .
d_call: TRBD1
j_call: TRBJ2-7
v_call: TRBV5-6
cdr3_aa: CASSWTGGYEQYF
cdr3_nt: TGTGCCAGCAGCTGGACAGGGGGCTACGAGCAGTACTTC

clone_size: .
d_call: TRBD2
j_call: TRBJ2-7
v_call: TRBV2
cdr3_aa: CASSLGLNYEQYF
cdr3_nt: TGTGCCAGCAGTTTGGGACTAAACTACGAGCAGTACTTC